This entry lists 17 T cell receptor beta chains sequenced from one sample in a study of T cell responses to AZD1222 COVID-19 vaccine. Using immunoSEQ multiplex PCR, the repertoire was profiled, and TCRdb retains in-frame clones only, with some absent. The table lists 100,000 to 130,000 clones, just over 85% of them singletons. Specimen: peripheral blood, collected on day 0 of AZD1222 vaccination. The receptors were sampled from an adult in good health.

This rearrangement joins TRBV28 to TRBJ2-1, with a tentative D call TRBD1 (6 bases). The length of the CDR3 is 14 residues. V lost 6 bases to trimming and J lost 12 bases, with 21 bases between them. Germline CDR1 is MDHEN and CDR2 is SYDVKM. For the CDR3, the DNA is TGTGCCAGCAGCTCCAGACAGGCCCCTTTGCGGCAGTTCTTC. This encodes CASSSRQAPLRQFF.

V and J are TRBV12-3 or TRBV12-4 and TRBJ1-6, with a tentative D call TRBD1 (6 bases). Trimming removed 4 bases from V and 8 bases from J, with 9 bases in between. CDR3 length equals 13 residues. This CDR3 is CASSSRGDSPLHF. The CDR3 DNA is TGTGCCAGCAGTTCGAGGGGGGATTCACCCCTCCACTTT.

The chain is built from TRBV7-8 and TRBJ1-3, with D possibly TRBD1 on 5 matching bases. Looked up from germline, CDR1 is SGHVS and CDR2 is FQNEAQ. V was trimmed by 3 bases and J by 8 bases, leaving 8 bases between them. The CDR3 is 12 amino acids. The CDR3 sequence is CASSFGGDTIYF. In DNA form, the CDR3 reads TGTGCCAGCAGCTTTGGGGGTGACACCATATATTTT.

J is TRBJ1-2 and V is TRBV6-5; the D gene is possibly TRBD1 (6 bases). The CDR3 consists of 15 residues. Trimming cost V 5 bases and J 7 bases, with 20 bases left between them. Germline CDR1 MNHEY, CDR2 SVGAGI. CDR3 in DNA: TGTGCCAGCAGTCGAATTGGGGGGCAGGAGGCTGGCTACACCTTC. Translation: CASSRIGGQEAGYTF.

V is TRBV6-5 and J is TRBJ1-5, with D unresolved. The CDR3 is 13 residues long. Germline V gene lookup returns CDR1 MNHEY and CDR2 SVGAGI. The V and J ends lost 2 bases and 5 bases respectively, with 7 bases between them. The DNA of the CDR3 is TGTGCCAGCAGTTACATCGCGGATCAGCCCCAGCATTTT. Protein: CASSYIADQPQHF.

Here the CDR3 reads CASSPGGVFFADTQYF. Here the CDR3 DNA reads TGTGCCAGCTCCCCTGGGGGGGTTTTCTTCGCAGATACGCAGTATTTT. The V and J genes are TRBV6-4 and TRBJ2-3; TRBD2 matches 7 bases. Per germline, CDR1 MRHNA and CDR2 SNTAGT. V was clipped by 8 bases and J by 4 bases; unmatched bases: 15. This CDR3 has 16 residues.

The chain uses TRBV5-5 and TRBJ2-1; D possibly corresponds to TRBD2 (6 bases). Trimming left V 1 base short and J 9 bases short, with 11 bases between. Germline loops: CDR1 SGHKS, CDR2 YYEKEE (reference sequence). This CDR3 has 13 residues. This CDR3 reads CASSLRRDSEQFF. The CDR3 nucleotides read TGTGCCAGCAGCTTGAGGAGGGACTCTGAGCAGTTCTTC.

The chain links TRBV18 to TRBJ2-2; the D gene could be TRBD1 or TRBD2 (5 bases each). Trimming cost V 3 bases and J 3 bases, with 11 bases left between them. The CDR3 runs 15 residues. The germline V gene encodes CDR1 KGHSH and CDR2 LQKENI. The CDR3 region is CASSPRDPDTGELFF. The CDR3 bases are TGTGCCAGCTCACCCAGGGACCCGGACACCGGGGAGCTGTTTTTT.

The V gene is TRBV6-6, the J gene TRBJ1-4, with a tentative D call TRBD1 (5 bases). The CDR3 spans 15 residues. The V end lost 4 bases, the J end lost 6 bases, and 15 bases lay between the germline ends. The germline gives CDR1 MNHNY, CDR2 SVGAGI (reference sequence). The CDR3 loop is CASSLPWGNDEKLFF. In DNA form, the CDR3 reads TGTGCCAGCAGTTTGCCGTGGGGGAACGATGAAAAACTGTTTTTT.

This chain connects TRBV4-3 to TRBJ2-7, with D possibly TRBD1 on 5 matching bases. CDR1 is LGHNA and CDR2 is YSLEER in the germline V gene. The ends were cut back, 1 base at V and 1 base at J, with 23 bases in the middle. The CDR3 spans 19 residues. CDR3 coding DNA: TGCGCCAGCAGCCAAGGTGCCCCTCACCTCGACAGATTGTCCTACGAGCAGTACTTC. It yields the protein CASSQGAPHLDRLSYEQYF.

The rearrangement uses TRBV4-1 and TRBJ2-5, with 7 bases that match TRBD2. This CDR3 has 13 residues. Trimming took 4 bases from V and 5 from J; bases not matched to a gene: 4. Germline CDR1 is MGHRA and CDR2 is YSYEKL. The CDR3 here is CASSRLAGETQYF. The CDR3 DNA reads as TGCGCCAGCAGCCGACTAGCCGGGGAGACCCAGTACTTC.

The chain couples TRBV7-8 to TRBJ1-3; D unresolved. The V gene lost 5 bases and the J gene lost 4 bases, with 9 bases spanning the gap. The CDR3 totals 13 residues. CDR1 is SGHVS, CDR2 FQNEAQ, per germline. The CDR3 is CASSRSPGNTIYF. The DNA for the CDR3 is TGTGCCAGCAGCCGTTCCCCGGGAAACACCATATATTTT.

The chain recombines TRBV3-1 (or the pseudogene TRBV3-2) with TRBJ1-1; D may be TRBD1 (5 bases). Trimming left V 2 bases short and J 1 base short, with 11 bases between. Per the germline V gene, CDR1 is LGHDT and CDR2 is YNNKEL (reference sequence). This CDR3 is built from 15 residues. The CDR3 region has the DNA TGTGCCAGCAGCCAAAATCCTGACAGGAACACTGAAGCTTTCTTT. As protein: CASSQNPDRNTEAFF.

The genes are TRBV11-3 and TRBJ2-6; D is undetermined. The CDR3 runs 15 residues. Trimming shortened V by 0 bases and J by 2 bases, and 5 bases separated the two germline ends. From germline, CDR1 is SGHNT and CDR2 YENEEA. The CDR3 is CASSLDGAGANVLTF. Written as DNA, the CDR3 is TGTGCCAGCAGCTTAGATGGGGCTGGGGCCAACGTCCTGACTTTC.

This clone was seen only a few times. The J gene is TRBJ2-7, the V gene TRBV5-1, with D possibly matching TRBD1 (6 bases). The CDR3 runs 13 residues. V lost 9 bases and J 7 bases, leaving 20 bases between the germline ends. Germline-derived CDR1 and CDR2 are SGHRS and YFSETQ. CDR3 bases: TGCGCCACTCGGGACACCCCTCCTAGGGAGCAGTACTTC. It codes for CATRDTPPREQYF.

This clone was picked up a small number of times. The chain has TRBV7-8 and TRBJ1-2; TRBD1 matches at 7 bases. CDR1 SGHVS and CDR2 FQNEAQ come from the germline V gene. V trimming: 5 bases; J trimming: 0 bases; junction bases outside the gene matches: 6. The CDR3 has 15 amino acids. The CDR3 loop is CASSQRDSANYGYTF. The DNA for the CDR3 is TGTGCCAGCAGCCAGAGGGACAGCGCTAACTATGGCTACACCTTC.

The rearrangement uses TRBV4-1 and TRBJ1-2; D uncertain. This CDR3 comprises 16 residues. The germline V and J ends were trimmed by 0 bases and 1 base, with 12 bases remaining between them. Per the germline V gene, CDR1 is MGHRA and CDR2 is YSYEKL. CDR3 sequence: CASSQEAVGSNYGYTF. The CDR3 DNA reads as TGCGCCAGCAGCCAAGAGGCAGTTGGGAGTAACTATGGCTACACCTTC.